This TCR delta chain was recorded in a study of gamma-delta chains in newborns, infants, children. This clone was picked up many times. Other DNA sequences of this sample code for an identical CDR3. The CDR3 contains 20 residues. V was clipped by 2 bases and J by 0 bases; unmatched bases: 9. The V gene's germline CDR1 is GEAIGNYY and CDR2 EKD. TCRdb re-called the reads via CATT. Seen here are 8,000 or so delta-chain clones, approximately 3.6% observed once, and the top ten hold 16%. This TCR was sampled from a child who was a newborn, infant or young child, either healthy, febrile or measles-vaccinated (not recorded which). Sample: blood. V usage is TRDV2 and J usage is TRDJ3; TRDD3 matches 10 bases. CDR3: CACDILTGGSSSWDTRQMFF. CDR3 coding DNA: TGTGCCTGTGACATCCTTACTGGGGGATCGAGCTCCTGGGACACCCGACAGATGTTTTTC.